These T cell receptor beta chains were read from a single sample in a study of T cells after yellow fever vaccination. TCRdb called the 5' RACE reads again in MiXCR, with one record for every CDR3 protein. The data contain 200,000 to 250,000 distinct CDR3 sequences, roughly 7.2% of them singletons. Material: CD4+ T cells sorted from PBMCs, obtained 15 days after the yellow fever booster vaccination. The receptors derive from a man aged 25-40 years who received the YFV17D yellow fever vaccine. Both conserved end residues are part of each CDR3. Fields, in order: V gene, clone size, J gene, CDR3 length, D gene, CDR3 DNA, CDR3 protein. The D gene is left open where the match is weak. Only part of the rows carry a size: once, few, many, or a class if the clone is expanded.

TRBV19	.	TRBJ2-3	14	.	TGTGCCAGTAGTATTGGAGGGGTATTAGATACGCAGTATTTT	CASSIGGVLDTQYF
TRBV5-5	.	TRBJ2-1	14	.	TGTGCAGGGGGAGGGGGTCGCTCCTACAATGAGCAGTTCTTC	CAGGGGRSYNEQFF
TRBV29-1	many	TRBJ2-7	13	.	TGCAGCGTTGTGCGGACGGACTCCTACGAGCAGTACTTC	CSVVRTDSYEQYF
TRBV7-2	many	TRBJ1-5	14	.	TGTGCCAGCAGCTTAAGTCTCGGGCTGCAGCCCCAGCATTTT	CASSLSLGLQPQHF
TRBV28	.	TRBJ2-4	15	.	TGTGCCGTCGCACGCGGAATACTAGCCAAAAACATTCAGTACTTC	CAVARGILAKNIQYF
TRBV7-6	many	TRBJ2-5	15	TRBD2	TGTGCCAGCAGCTTTATGTCTAGCGGACAAGAGACCCAGTACTTC	CASSFMSSGQETQYF
TRBV20-1	few	TRBJ2-7	13	.	TGCAGTGCTACTCGGGACAAAACCTACGAGCAGTACTTC	CSATRDKTYEQYF
TRBV27	many	TRBJ2-4	16	.	TGTGCCAGCAGTTTATCGTGGGGTGTTGCCAAAAACATTCAGTACTTC	CASSLSWGVAKNIQYF
TRBV5-1	many	TRBJ2-3	14	TRBD1	TGCGCCAGCAAGGGACAGCTCCAGACAGATACGCAGTATTTT	CASKGQLQTDTQYF
TRBV5-1	.	TRBJ2-2	15	TRBD1	TGCGCCAGCAGAATGGACAGGGTCAACACCGGGGAGCTGTTTTTT	CASRMDRVNTGELFF
TRBV7-6	.	TRBJ2-1	17	TRBD2	TGTGCCAGCAGCTTAAGGTTTGGTCTAGCGGGCTACAATGAGCAGTTCTTC	CASSLRFGLAGYNEQFF
TRBV10-2	many	TRBJ2-4	12	TRBD2	TGCGCCAGCAGTGGGGGGGGGGACATTCAGTACTTC	CASSGGGDIQYF
TRBV11-1	many	TRBJ2-1	17	TRBD1	TGTGCCAGCAGCTTGCTCCCAGGGGACAGAGGGGACAATGAGCAGTTCTTC	CASSLLPGDRGDNEQFF
TRBV20-1	few	TRBJ2-1	14	TRBD2	TGCAGTGCTAACACACTAGCGGGGTACAATGAGCAGTTCTTC	CSANTLAGYNEQFF
TRBV5-6	.	TRBJ2-3	15	.	TGTGCCAGCACTTACGGCCTAACTAGCACAGATACGCAGTATTTT	CASTYGLTSTDTQYF
TRBV11-2	few	TRBJ2-1	16	TRBD2	TGTGCCAGCAGCCAAGCTAGAGCGGGAGGGTCCAATGAGCAGTTCTTC	CASSQARAGGSNEQFF
TRBV29-1	many	TRBJ2-5	15	TRBD2	TGCAGCGTTGAAGTCGGTTCTAGCGGAAAAGAGACCCAGTACTTC	CSVEVGSSGKETQYF
TRBV7-6	few	TRBJ2-5	17	TRBD1	TGTGCCAGCAGCTTAGCGCGACAGGGTCCCCAGCGAGAGACCCAGTACTTC	CASSLARQGPQRETQYF
TRBV7-2	.	TRBJ2-5	14	TRBD2	TGTGCCAGCAGCTTAGGGGCCGGGGGGACGACCCAGTACTTC	CASSLGAGGTTQYF
TRBV18	many	TRBJ2-3	14	.	TGTGCCAGCTCAGTTTCCGGACTCACAGATACGCAGTATTTT	CASSVSGLTDTQYF
TRBV7-2	few	TRBJ1-1	14	.	TGTGCCAGCAGCTTATCGGACAGGAACACTGAAGCTTTCTTT	CASSLSDRNTEAFF
TRBV20-1	few	TRBJ1-2	16	.	TGCAGTGCTAGTGTCTATAAACAGGGACCCGGTTATGGCTACACCTTC	CSASVYKQGPGYGYTF
TRBV24-1	many	TRBJ1-2	16	.	TGTGCCACCAGTGATATGGGCGCCGGGTCGATTCATGGCTACACCTTC	CATSDMGAGSIHGYTF
TRBV5-4	.	TRBJ2-6	15	.	TGTGCCAGCAGCTTGATTGGAAAGGGGGCCAACGTCCTGACTTTC	CASSLIGKGANVLTF
TRBV6-5	.	TRBJ1-2	10	.	TGTGCCACCATGGACGTTGGCTACACCTTC	CATMDVGYTF
TRBV10-3	few	TRBJ2-1	20	TRBD2	TGTGCCATCAGTGAGCCGCCCCTGGGACTAGCGGGGGATTATCGTGGTTCGCAGTTCTTC	CAISEPPLGLAGDYRGSQFF
TRBV20-1	many	TRBJ1-6	12	.	TGCAGTGCTAGAGATCGAGGATCACCCCTCCACTTT	CSARDRGSPLHF
TRBV6-1	many	TRBJ2-3	15	.	TGTGCCAGCAGCCCCGCTGCATCATCTGCAGATACGCAGTATTTT	CASSPAASSADTQYF
TRBV24-1	many	TRBJ2-1	13	.	TGTGCCACCAGTGACCCTGGACACAATGAGCAGTTCTTC	CATSDPGHNEQFF
TRBV27	.	TRBJ1-1	16	TRBD1	TGTGCCAGCAGTCGCAGTTGGACAGGGGGGCACACTGAAGCTTTCTTT	CASSRSWTGGHTEAFF
TRBV15	many	TRBJ2-3	16	.	TGTGCCACCAGCATCCGAGGGGGATCTGGCACAGATACGCAGTATTTT	CATSIRGGSGTDTQYF
TRBV5-5	many	TRBJ2-2	15	TRBD2	TGTGCCAGCAGGGCTAGCGGGAGTGGTACCGGGGAGCTGTTTTTT	CASRASGSGTGELFF
TRBV5-1	few	TRBJ2-5	14	TRBD1	TGCGCCAGCAGCAGGGCGACAGGGTTGGAGACCCAGTACTTC	CASSRATGLETQYF
TRBV6-5	.	TRBJ1-1	13	.	TGTGCCAGCAGTTACTCAGGGGTAAATGGGGCTTTCTTT	CASSYSGVNGAFF
TRBV28	few	TRBJ2-3	15	.	TGTGCCAGCACCTCCCGGGACCCCGGTCGGGATACGCAGTATTTT	CASTSRDPGRDTQYF
TRBV5-6	few	TRBJ2-7	11	.	TGTGCCAGCAGCGTCACCGTTGAGCAGTACTTC	CASSVTVEQYF
TRBV4-1	many	TRBJ2-1	16	.	TGCGCCAGCAGCCGTGGGGGCTCCTGGGCCTACAATGAGCAGTTCTTC	CASSRGGSWAYNEQFF
TRBV27	few	TRBJ1-5	15	TRBD1	TGTGCCAGCAGTCCGAGACAGGGGGGAAGTCAGCCCCAGCATTTT	CASSPRQGGSQPQHF
TRBV5-1	many	TRBJ1-2	13	.	TGCGCCAGCAGCACCGGACAAAACTATGGCTACACCTTC	CASSTGQNYGYTF
TRBV5-1	few	TRBJ2-1	13	.	TGCGCCAGCAGCTTGGATCGGGGTCATGAGCAGTTCTTC	CASSLDRGHEQFF
TRBV12-3/TRBV12-4	many	TRBJ2-3	15	TRBD2	TGTGCCAGCAGCCCGACTAGCGGGAGGACAGATACGCAGTATTTT	CASSPTSGRTDTQYF
TRBV12-3/TRBV12-4	few	TRBJ2-5	18	.	TGTGCCAGCAGCGTCAGGTCCCTCCTTGGGACCGAAGCGGAGACCCAGTACTTC	CASSVRSLLGTEAETQYF
TRBV6-1	.	TRBJ1-1	14	.	TGTGCCAGCAGTGCTCAGGGCTGGAACACTGAAGCTTTCTTT	CASSAQGWNTEAFF